This T cell receptor beta chain emerged from a study of blood T cell repertoires in COVID-19 (dated by TCRdb to 2019 to 2021). Regarding the complete study: The collaborator samples originated in the United States, Italy and Spain and spanned the acute and convalescent phases of COVID-19. Where HLA class I and class II types were available, the types were taken from metadata supplied by the sample provider, not from assay-based typing. Subjects who had been exposed to COVID-19, were actively infected with it, or had recovered from it provided the deeply sampled blood TCRbeta repertoires that made up the dataset. The prospective study material was composed of cDNA or gDNA derived from T cells, B-cell-depleted T cells, or PBMCs. The repertoires were released in a freely available public database intended as a resource for research on the immune response to SARS-CoV-2. Samples came from the ongoing ImmuneRACE study (first 160 participants) plus 1,254 subjects from 6 global collaborators. Sample metadata almost always included a de-identified subject ID, COVID-19 status, age in years and sex.

The immunoSEQ Assay, a bias-controlled multiplex PCR, was used to amplify TCRbeta CDR3 regions from genomic DNA. As for how the authors treated the data: The number of nucleated cells in each sample was estimated by amplification of reference gene primers within the assay. To quantify the absolute abundance of each unique TCRbeta CDR3 rearrangement, sequence reads were collapsed and filtered. For each sample, productive Simpson clonality was calculated as the square root of Simpson's diversity index across productive rearrangements. TCRdb limited this immuneACCESS table to in-frame rearrangements with V and J called. A share of clones is missing; checked studies link under half to unresolved V genes, and the rest is unexplained. V and J calls and clone size come straight from that table; D and trimming were deduced from the DNA. Across this sample there are tens of thousands of clones, with more than 85% seen only once. The biggest ten clones account for under 3% of the sample.

Overall study results and their limits: How much clinical and demographic metadata was included differed by source and by participant, and the metadata was provided uncurated.

The germline V gene encodes CDR1 SGHNT and CDR2 YENEEA. At the junction V is shortened by 3 bases and J by 5 bases; bases outside the gene matches: 7. The CDR3 covers 18 residues, taking in both the cysteine and the phenylalanine. Only the CDR3 DNA stays, 54 bases, in frame from base 1. Comments on this clone: The target of this receptor is not known. No base qualities exist here, and no much larger clone lies one base off it.

Each collaborating institution followed its own protocols to collect whole blood in K2EDTA tubes. For TCRbeta analysis, collaborators shipped samples as frozen whole blood, isolated PBMCs, or DNA extracted from either of those sample types. Sequenced: peripheral blood. This sequence originates from a man aged 60 to 69 with acute or convalescent COVID-19. The chain is assembled from TRBV11-3 and TRBJ2-2; 15 nucleotides in the junction match TRBD2. The DNA is TGTGCCAGCAGCTTTTGGGGACTAGCGGGAGGTAGTACCGGGGAGCTGTTTTTT. It translates as CASSFWGLAGGSTGELFF.